A single sample is the source of the 17 T cell receptor beta chains below, sequenced in a study of liver allograft versus peripheral blood T cells. Study details: What was compared were the T cell receptor repertoires in transplanted livers and those in the peripheral blood of recipients.

One entry per CDR3 protein results from TCRdb running MiXCR on the reads. The data contain more than 10,000 distinct CDR3 sequences, about 18% of them seen just once; the ten biggest clones take up 1.5% to 2%. These receptors came from a human patient who had a liver transplant. Some T cells here may be from the graft donor.

This clonotype was seen more than once but under ten times. This chain joins TRBV20-1 and TRBJ2-5; TRBD2 agrees at 9 bases. The CDR3 spans 16 residues. Germline values: CDR1 DFQATT, CDR2 SNEGSKA (reference sequence). The V segment lost 0 bases and the J segment 5 bases; nucleotides outside the gene matches: 10. CDR3 residues: CSAREIGLANRETQYF. The DNA for the CDR3 is TGCAGTGCTAGAGAAATCGGACTAGCGAACCGGGAGACCCAGTACTTC.

This clonotype is judged medium-sized. This chain uses TRBV6-6 with TRBJ2-1; TRBD1 aligns across 11 bases. CDR3 length: 15 residues. The germline V gene encodes CDR1 MNHNY and CDR2 SVGAGI (reference sequence). V shed 8 bases, J shed 7 bases, and the junction held 10 bases outside the gene matches. CDR3 sequence: CASAPPDRGPNEQFF. The CDR3 DNA sequence: TGTGCCAGCGCTCCCCCGGACAGGGGGCCTAATGAGCAGTTCTTC.

This clonotype is labeled medium-sized. The gene calls are TRBV6-1 and TRBJ1-6, with 9 bases lining up with TRBD1. Germline V gene lookup returns CDR1 MNHNS and CDR2 SASEGT. Trimming took 5 bases from V and 5 from J; bases not matched to a gene: 4. The CDR3 totals 15 residues. The CDR3 region has the DNA TGTGCCAGCAGTCCACAGGGGGCAAATAATTCACCCCTCCACTTT. Translating it yields CASSPQGANNSPLHF.

This sequence joins TRBV5-6 and TRBJ1-5; D not resolved. Trimming stripped 5 bases from V and 4 bases from J, with 16 bases between. The length of the CDR3 is 15 residues. Germline V gives CDR1 SGHDT, CDR2 YYEEEE. The chain's CDR3 is CASSRLAGRNQPQHF. CDR3 sequence (DNA): TGTGCCAGCAGTCGGTTGGCAGGCCGGAATCAGCCCCAGCATTTT.

In its sample, this clonotype is medium-sized. V gene TRBV19 combines with J gene TRBJ2-7; the D gene could be TRBD1 or TRBD2 (6 bases each). Germline loops: CDR1 LNHDA, CDR2 SQIVND (reference sequence). This CDR3 has 15 amino acids. Trimming stripped 4 bases from V and 4 bases from J, with 17 bases between. For the CDR3, the DNA is TGTGCCAGTAGTACTGCGGGACACGAATATTACGAGCAGTACTTC. Translated, it gives CASSTAGHEYYEQYF.

By share, this clonotype counts as medium-sized. This chain uses TRBV6-2 or TRBV6-3 with TRBJ2-1; 10 bases line up with TRBD2. With V trimmed by 6 bases and J by 2 bases, 7 bases remained unmatched. Germline CDR1 MNHEY, CDR2 SVGEGT. The CDR3 length is 16 residues. This chain's CDR3 is CASRPSGSSPYNEQFF. Written as DNA, the CDR3 is TGTGCCAGCAGACCTAGCGGGAGTTCTCCCTACAATGAGCAGTTCTTC.

In this sample, this clonotype is medium-sized. The chain links TRBV27 to TRBJ1-2; 9 bases agree with TRBD1. Germline V gene lookup returns CDR1 MNHEY and CDR2 SMNVEV (reference sequence). V was clipped by 6 bases and J by 4 bases; unmatched bases: 9. This CDR3 comprises 15 residues. Here the CDR3 reads CASSSVGTGFYGYTF. CDR3 DNA sequence: TGTGCCAGCAGCTCGGTGGGGACAGGGTTCTATGGCTACACCTTC.

This clonotype is classed as medium-sized. The chain is built from TRBV20-1 and TRBJ2-1; no firm D call. The germline V gene has CDR1 DFQATT and CDR2 SNEGSKA (reference sequence). With 0 bases removed from V and 3 bases from J, the gap between germline ends came to 9 bases. CDR3 length: 14 residues. The CDR3 bases are TGCAGTGCTAGAGATTCAGGCTACTACAATGAGCAGTTCTTC. As protein: CSARDSGYYNEQFF.

This clonotype was picked up many times. This chain connects TRBV14 to TRBJ1-6; no definite D call. Between the trimmed V and J ends, which lost 0 bases and 0 bases, there was a span of 9 bases. Germline lookup yields CDR1 SGHDN and CDR2 FVKESK. The CDR3 extends over 17 amino acids. The CDR3 region has the DNA TGTGCCAGCAGCCAAGAACCCGCAAGCTCCTATAATTCACCCCTCCACTTT. It is translated as CASSQEPASSYNSPLHF.

This clonotype was counted ten times or more. V is TRBV6-5 and J is TRBJ2-3; D gene ambiguous. The CDR3 extends over 14 amino acids. Germline V gives CDR1 MNHEY, CDR2 SVGAGI. V was cut by 5 bases and J by 2 bases, with 11 bases left in between. The CDR3 nucleotides read TGTGCCAGCAGTCGCCTTCCCTTCACAGATACGCAGTATTTT. Amino acid sequence: CASSRLPFTDTQYF.

Notes on this clonotype: The junction departs from the called germline gene at one end, perhaps through a read error. The V gene is TRBV6-1, the J gene TRBJ2-2; 7 positions agree with TRBD2. Germline values: CDR1 MNHNS, CDR2 SASEGT. CDR3 length: 15 amino acids. The CDR3 protein is CVSSELGGDTGELFF. The CDR3 coding sequence is TGTGTCAGCAGTGAACTTGGGGGGGACACCGGGGAGCTGTTTTTT.

This clonotype has at least ten counts. J is TRBJ1-6 and V is TRBV9, with D perhaps matching TRBD1 (6 bases). There are 16 residues in the CDR3. The germline V gene has CDR1 SGDLS and CDR2 YYNGEE. The ends were cut back, 0 bases at V and 7 bases at J, with 14 bases in the middle. The CDR3 here is CASSVGLRTENSPLHF. DNA for the CDR3: TGTGCCAGCAGCGTAGGTCTCCGGACAGAGAATTCACCCCTCCACTTT.

This clonotype was recorded many times. The chain couples TRBV5-6 to TRBJ2-2, with 7 bases lining up with TRBD1. Germline V gene lookup returns CDR1 SGHDT and CDR2 YYEEEE. CDR3 length: 17 amino acids. With 4 bases clipped from V and 2 bases from J, the junction kept 11 bases outside the gene matches. This CDR3 reads CASSPRINRGNTGELFF. The CDR3 DNA sequence: TGTGCCAGCAGCCCCCGGATAAACAGGGGAAACACCGGGGAGCTGTTTTTT.

This clonotype has more than one count but fewer than ten. V and J are TRBV30 and TRBJ2-7, with 7 bases identical to TRBD1. Germline-derived CDR1 and CDR2 are GTSNPN and SVGIG (reference sequence). The CDR3 has 14 amino acids. V lost 0 bases to trimming and J lost 2 bases; unmatched junction nucleotides: 4. CDR3 loop: CAWSVGTATYEQYF. The CDR3 DNA follows: TGTGCCTGGAGTGTAGGGACAGCAACCTACGAGCAGTACTTC.

This chain joins TRBV28 and TRBJ2-3; no clear D gene. V gave up 3 bases and J gave up 0 bases, with 4 bases separating them. Germline loops: CDR1 MDHEN, CDR2 SYDVKM. CDR3 length: 13 amino acids. CDR3 protein: CASSFGSTDTQYF. The CDR3 DNA reads TGTGCCAGCAGTTTCGGTAGCACAGATACGCAGTATTTT.

By share, this clonotype counts as medium-sized. This chain uses TRBV7-9 with TRBJ2-1; D gene uncertain. V lost 1 base, J lost 9 bases, and 10 bases lay in between. The germline V gene encodes CDR1 SEHNR and CDR2 FQNEAQ (reference sequence). The CDR3 totals 13 residues. Here the CDR3 reads CASSLDSVGEQFF. In DNA form, the CDR3 reads TGTGCCAGCAGCTTAGACAGCGTCGGTGAGCAGTTCTTC.

This clonotype was picked up a small number of times. CDR3 in amino acids: CASSGGVGGTYEQYF. In nucleotides, the CDR3 is TGTGCCAGTAGTGGGGGGGTCGGGGGAACCTACGAGCAGTACTTC. The V call is TRBV19, the J call TRBJ2-7; 7 bases align to TRBD2. The CDR3 has 15 residues. CDR1 and CDR2 (germline): LNHDA, SQIVND (reference sequence). Trimming took 5 bases from V and 2 from J; bases not matched to a gene: 9.